A single T cell receptor beta chain is shown here with its context. The data derive from a study of cytomegalovirus exposure and HLA in healthy donors. At the level of the study: Assignment to the Caucasian-associated ancestry cluster applied to less than 85% of the 300 to 500 genotyped donors.

Researchers ran the PCR with 60 Vbeta and 13 Jbeta primers. Method: immunoSEQ multiplex PCR; TCRdb's copy keeps in-frame clones and lacks some. This table has under 150,000 clones, 84% appearing once. The V gene end was trimmed by 4 bases and the J gene end by 10 bases; junction bases not matched to a gene: 2. Germline V CDR1 and CDR2: PRHDT, FYEKMQ (reference sequence). The CDR3 is 12 amino acids. The TCR originated in a man aged 45-65 years in good health and CMV-seronegative. The rearrangement joins TRBV13 to TRBJ2-1; 9 bases fit TRBD1. The sample was PBMCs. In nucleotides, the CDR3 is TGTGCCAGCAGCTCAGGGACAGGGGAGCAGTTCTTC. It codes for CASSSGTGEQFF.